The following is a T cell receptor beta chain sequence with its context. No antigen is known for it. This specimen belongs to a study of graft-versus-host responses after intestinal transplantation. Study summary: The whole recipient group had anti-thymocyte globulin induction followed by tacrolimus and steroids for 2 to 3 years. Study-wide findings and caveats: Allograft clonal ratios (graft-versus-host to host-versus-graft) were high in patients who had graft-donor T cell macrochimerism. GvH clones were identified in recipient marrow, with some first appearing in ileum or blood.

Repertoires were generated with immunoSEQ multiplex PCR, while TCRdb's copy carries only in-frame clones and drops some. Here the sample spans under 150,000 clones, approximately 95% being singletons. This receptor was obtained from a human donor who received an intestinal transplant. This sample comprised unstimulated CD8+ T cells sorted from spleen or lymph node cells, obtained before intestinal transplant.

The CDR3 spells CASSLARGNTIYF. The DNA for the CDR3 is TGCGCCAGCAGCTTGGCCAGGGGAAACACCATATATTTT. The genes are TRBV5-1 and TRBJ1-3; D is unresolved. Germline V lookup: CDR1 SGHRS, CDR2 YFSETQ. V was shortened by 0 bases and J by 4 bases, with 5 bases between the two germline ends. This CDR3 is built from 13 residues.